A selection of T cell receptor beta chains follows, all from one sample in a study of shared clonotypes between healthy human individuals. Clones were read by immunoSEQ multiplex PCR, and TCRdb kept only the in-frame ones, dropping some. The sample lists 2 million or so clones, about 95% occurring once. Sample: naive CD8+ T cells sorted from blood. Receptors were obtained from a man between 18 and 29 years old in good health. Each CDR3 is given with its conserved first and last residue. D genes are given only for firm matches. Expanded clones get a size class; other rows say once, few or many, or leave the size out.

DNA	CDR3	J	V	length	size	D
TGTGCCAGCGGTATGACAGGGAGCTCCTACAATGAGCAGTTCTTC	CASGMTGSSYNEQFF	TRBJ2-1	TRBV27	15	.	TRBD1
TGTGCCATTACCGGGACAGGGGATGAGCAGTTCTTC	CAITGTGDEQFF	TRBJ2-1	TRBV10-3	12	.	TRBD1
TGTGCCAGCTCACACTCGGACAGGGTCTCCTACAATGAGCAGTTCTTC	CASSHSDRVSYNEQFF	TRBJ2-1	TRBV18	16	.	TRBD1
TGTGCCAGCAGCACAGGGGCAAGCTATGGCTACACCTTC	CASSTGASYGYTF	TRBJ1-2	TRBV25-1	13	.	TRBD1
TGTGCCAGCAGTAACCCGGGATACACCACAGATACGCAGTATTTT	CASSNPGYTTDTQYF	TRBJ2-3	TRBV6-5	15	.	.
TGTGCCAGCAGAACACAGGGGCACGAGACTAATGAAAAACTGTTTTTT	CASRTQGHETNEKLFF	TRBJ1-4	TRBV28	16	once	TRBD1
TGCGCCAGCAGCTTGGTGGGGGGAGACAGGGTCTATGGCTACACCTTC	CASSLVGGDRVYGYTF	TRBJ1-2	TRBV5-1	16	.	TRBD1
TGTGCCAGCAGAAGGGTTTCCTACAATGAGCAGTTCTTC	CASRRVSYNEQFF	TRBJ2-1	TRBV2	13	.	.
TGTGCCAGCAGCTTAGCCCACCAAGGACTAGCCGAAGAGACCCAGTACTTC	CASSLAHQGLAEETQYF	TRBJ2-5	TRBV7-2	17	.	TRBD2
TGCGCCAGCAGCCAAGATCGCGGCAACGAGCAGTACTTC	CASSQDRGNEQYF	TRBJ2-7	TRBV4-1	13	.	.
TGTGCCAGTAGTTATCAGGACGGGTCCTACGAGCAGTACTTC	CASSYQDGSYEQYF	TRBJ2-7	TRBV19	14	.	.
TGTGCCAGCCAAGGTGGCATGGACTATGGCTACACCTTC	CASQGGMDYGYTF	TRBJ1-2	TRBV11-2	13	.	.
TGTGCCAGTAGTTGGGACGGCGAAGAGACCCAGTACTTC	CASSWDGEETQYF	TRBJ2-5	TRBV19	13	.	.
TGTGCCAGCTCATATCAGATGACAGGGGAGTACGAGCAGTACTTC	CASSYQMTGEYEQYF	TRBJ2-7	TRBV18	15	.	TRBD1
TGTGCCAGCAGTTCAACCCGGGACAGGGACAATCAGCCCCAGCATTTT	CASSSTRDRDNQPQHF	TRBJ1-5	TRBV28	16	.	TRBD1
TGTGCCAGCGGGGACACGCTACAAGAGACCCAGTACTTC	CASGDTLQETQYF	TRBJ2-5	TRBV9	13	.	.
TGTGCCAGCAGCTTAACGACCGGTACCGGGGAGCTGTTTTTT	CASSLTTGTGELFF	TRBJ2-2	TRBV7-3	14	once	.
TGTGCCAGCAGCTTGCCGCCAGAATGGGAGGACTATGGCTACACCTTC	CASSLPPEWEDYGYTF	TRBJ1-2	TRBV11-2	16	.	.
TGCGCCAGCAGCAGCACAGGGGTAGGAATCTACGAGCAGTACTTC	CASSSTGVGIYEQYF	TRBJ2-7	TRBV5-1	15	.	TRBD1
TGTGCCAGTAGCGGTGGGACAGGGGGAGGAGAGACCCAGTACTTC	CASSGGTGGGETQYF	TRBJ2-5	TRBV19	15	.	TRBD1
TGTGCCAGCAGCTCGGGGACACCCTCCTACGAGCAGTACTTC	CASSSGTPSYEQYF	TRBJ2-7	TRBV7-2	14	.	.
TGTGCCAGTAGTATATCCAGCGGGAGCGGATTATACGAGCAGTACTTC	CASSISSGSGLYEQYF	TRBJ2-7	TRBV19	16	.	TRBD2
TGCGCCAGCAGCCAGAGCGGGGCCAGCTCCTACAATGAGCAGTTCTTC	CASSQSGASSYNEQFF	TRBJ2-1	TRBV4-1	16	.	TRBD2
TGTGCCAGCAGTTTACCTCGACAGGGGGTCCACGAGCAGTACTTC	CASSLPRQGVHEQYF	TRBJ2-7	TRBV28	15	.	TRBD1
TGCGCCAGCAGCCAAGATCTCGGGGGACAGGGGTCCTACGAGCAGTACTTC	CASSQDLGGQGSYEQYF	TRBJ2-7	TRBV4-3	17	.	TRBD1
TGTGCCAGCAGCTCCACGACTAGCGGGGGAATTCTAATCCCTAGCACAGATACGCAGTATTTT	CASSSTTSGGILIPSTDTQYF	TRBJ2-3	TRBV7-8	21	.	TRBD2
TGTGCCAGCAGTGAGGGCGTGGATACGCAGTATTTT	CASSEGVDTQYF	TRBJ2-3	TRBV2	12	.	.
TGTGCCAGCAGCTTACAGGGGATCTACGAGCAGTACTTC	CASSLQGIYEQYF	TRBJ2-7	TRBV7-9	13	.	.
TGTGCCAGCAGTGAGGGGCAGGTCTCCTACGAGCAGTACTTC	CASSEGQVSYEQYF	TRBJ2-7	TRBV2	14	.	.
TGTGCCACCCTTTCGGGAGTAAGGAACACCGGGGAGCTGTTTTTT	CATLSGVRNTGELFF	TRBJ2-2	TRBV10-3	15	once	.
TGTGCCAGCAGCCAATCAGGACAGGCCTGGGAAAACATTCAGTACTTC	CASSQSGQAWENIQYF	TRBJ2-4	TRBV14	16	.	TRBD1
TGCGCCAGCAGCCATATGACTTCTCTGGATGAGCAGTTCTTC	CASSHMTSLDEQFF	TRBJ2-1	TRBV4-3	14	.	.
TGTGCCAGCAGCTGGGACAGGTCGTACGAGCAGTACTTC	CASSWDRSYEQYF	TRBJ2-7	TRBV28	13	.	TRBD1
TGTGCCAGCAGTGAATATATCTCGGGGCGCGGAGAAAAACTGTTTTTT	CASSEYISGRGEKLFF	TRBJ1-4	TRBV25-1	16	.	.
TGTGCCAGCAGTGAACCCTTGACCCGCCCATCCTACAATGAGCAGTTCTTC	CASSEPLTRPSYNEQFF	TRBJ2-1	TRBV2	17	.	.
TGTGCCTGGTCCCTGGACAGGGCGAACACTGAAGCTTTCTTT	CAWSLDRANTEAFF	TRBJ1-1	TRBV30	14	.	TRBD1
TGTGCCAGCAGCCTCTGGGGACAGGCCCCCCAGTACTTC	CASSLWGQAPQYF	TRBJ2-5	TRBV11-2	13	.	TRBD1
TGTGCCAGCAGCGTAGGGTCTGGAAACACCATATATTTT	CASSVGSGNTIYF	TRBJ1-3	TRBV9	13	.	.
TGTGCCAGCAGTCGAAGGATGGACAGGGCTGATCAGCCCCAGCATTTT	CASSRRMDRADQPQHF	TRBJ1-5	TRBV2	16	once	TRBD1